Listed here are 2 T cell receptor beta chains from one sample, sequenced in a study of a mutant IDH1 vaccine in newly diagnosed glioma. TCRdb's table, derived via immunoSEQ multiplex PCR, lists solely in-frame clones and lacks some. Of about 27,000 clones listed, approximately 82% are singletons. Time point of the sample: week 35, safety follow-up. Topical imiquimod accompanied each vaccine dose, which consisted of 300 ug of mutant IDH1 20-mer peptide. The antigens for these receptors are not known. The sequences come from PBMCs, collected from a glioma patient whose treatment included an IDH1 peptide vaccine. These receptors were taken from a man aged 25 to 45 with glioma.

The chain combines TRBV7-2 with TRBJ2-7; no clear D gene. The V end was cut by 1 base, the J end by 3 bases, with 7 bases between. The CDR3 totals 13 residues. The germline CDR1 and CDR2 sequences are SGHTA and FQGNSA. CDR3 in DNA: TGTGCCAGCAGCTTAGGTTTCAGCTACGAGCAGTACTTC. As protein: CASSLGFSYEQYF.

The V call is TRBV6-1, the J call TRBJ2-2; no clear D. The V end was cut by 3 bases, the J end by 8 bases, with 10 bases between. The CDR3 is 13 residues long. Germline CDR1 and CDR2: MNHNS and SASEGT. The CDR3 nucleotides read TGTGCCAGCAGTGATTCGTCGATTGGGGAGCTGTTTTTT. Its translation is CASSDSSIGELFF.